This T cell receptor (beta chain) was captured by sequencing in a study of OX40 agonist ivuxolimab in advanced cancers. This clone has just one count. Profiling relied on immunoSEQ multiplex PCR, and the TCRdb table lists in-frame clones only, not all of them. This table has roughly 60,000 clones, 85% to 90% appearing once. After removal of 1 base from V and 3 bases from J, the junction contained 3 bases not matched to a gene. Germline assignment: CDR1 SGHAT and CDR2 FQNNGV. The CDR3 loop spans 16 amino acids. The sample consisted of CD4+ or CD8+ T cells sorted from blood, taken in a trial of the OX40 agonist ivuxolimab. The chain is built from TRBV11-2 and TRBJ1-4; 9 positions agree with TRBD1. This receptor was identified in an adult with an advanced solid tumor such as melanoma, head and neck, liver or kidney cancer. In DNA, the CDR3 is TGTGCCAGCAGCTTAGGCGGGGACAGGGCTAATGAAAAACTGTTTTTT. Translating gives CASSLGGDRANEKLFF.